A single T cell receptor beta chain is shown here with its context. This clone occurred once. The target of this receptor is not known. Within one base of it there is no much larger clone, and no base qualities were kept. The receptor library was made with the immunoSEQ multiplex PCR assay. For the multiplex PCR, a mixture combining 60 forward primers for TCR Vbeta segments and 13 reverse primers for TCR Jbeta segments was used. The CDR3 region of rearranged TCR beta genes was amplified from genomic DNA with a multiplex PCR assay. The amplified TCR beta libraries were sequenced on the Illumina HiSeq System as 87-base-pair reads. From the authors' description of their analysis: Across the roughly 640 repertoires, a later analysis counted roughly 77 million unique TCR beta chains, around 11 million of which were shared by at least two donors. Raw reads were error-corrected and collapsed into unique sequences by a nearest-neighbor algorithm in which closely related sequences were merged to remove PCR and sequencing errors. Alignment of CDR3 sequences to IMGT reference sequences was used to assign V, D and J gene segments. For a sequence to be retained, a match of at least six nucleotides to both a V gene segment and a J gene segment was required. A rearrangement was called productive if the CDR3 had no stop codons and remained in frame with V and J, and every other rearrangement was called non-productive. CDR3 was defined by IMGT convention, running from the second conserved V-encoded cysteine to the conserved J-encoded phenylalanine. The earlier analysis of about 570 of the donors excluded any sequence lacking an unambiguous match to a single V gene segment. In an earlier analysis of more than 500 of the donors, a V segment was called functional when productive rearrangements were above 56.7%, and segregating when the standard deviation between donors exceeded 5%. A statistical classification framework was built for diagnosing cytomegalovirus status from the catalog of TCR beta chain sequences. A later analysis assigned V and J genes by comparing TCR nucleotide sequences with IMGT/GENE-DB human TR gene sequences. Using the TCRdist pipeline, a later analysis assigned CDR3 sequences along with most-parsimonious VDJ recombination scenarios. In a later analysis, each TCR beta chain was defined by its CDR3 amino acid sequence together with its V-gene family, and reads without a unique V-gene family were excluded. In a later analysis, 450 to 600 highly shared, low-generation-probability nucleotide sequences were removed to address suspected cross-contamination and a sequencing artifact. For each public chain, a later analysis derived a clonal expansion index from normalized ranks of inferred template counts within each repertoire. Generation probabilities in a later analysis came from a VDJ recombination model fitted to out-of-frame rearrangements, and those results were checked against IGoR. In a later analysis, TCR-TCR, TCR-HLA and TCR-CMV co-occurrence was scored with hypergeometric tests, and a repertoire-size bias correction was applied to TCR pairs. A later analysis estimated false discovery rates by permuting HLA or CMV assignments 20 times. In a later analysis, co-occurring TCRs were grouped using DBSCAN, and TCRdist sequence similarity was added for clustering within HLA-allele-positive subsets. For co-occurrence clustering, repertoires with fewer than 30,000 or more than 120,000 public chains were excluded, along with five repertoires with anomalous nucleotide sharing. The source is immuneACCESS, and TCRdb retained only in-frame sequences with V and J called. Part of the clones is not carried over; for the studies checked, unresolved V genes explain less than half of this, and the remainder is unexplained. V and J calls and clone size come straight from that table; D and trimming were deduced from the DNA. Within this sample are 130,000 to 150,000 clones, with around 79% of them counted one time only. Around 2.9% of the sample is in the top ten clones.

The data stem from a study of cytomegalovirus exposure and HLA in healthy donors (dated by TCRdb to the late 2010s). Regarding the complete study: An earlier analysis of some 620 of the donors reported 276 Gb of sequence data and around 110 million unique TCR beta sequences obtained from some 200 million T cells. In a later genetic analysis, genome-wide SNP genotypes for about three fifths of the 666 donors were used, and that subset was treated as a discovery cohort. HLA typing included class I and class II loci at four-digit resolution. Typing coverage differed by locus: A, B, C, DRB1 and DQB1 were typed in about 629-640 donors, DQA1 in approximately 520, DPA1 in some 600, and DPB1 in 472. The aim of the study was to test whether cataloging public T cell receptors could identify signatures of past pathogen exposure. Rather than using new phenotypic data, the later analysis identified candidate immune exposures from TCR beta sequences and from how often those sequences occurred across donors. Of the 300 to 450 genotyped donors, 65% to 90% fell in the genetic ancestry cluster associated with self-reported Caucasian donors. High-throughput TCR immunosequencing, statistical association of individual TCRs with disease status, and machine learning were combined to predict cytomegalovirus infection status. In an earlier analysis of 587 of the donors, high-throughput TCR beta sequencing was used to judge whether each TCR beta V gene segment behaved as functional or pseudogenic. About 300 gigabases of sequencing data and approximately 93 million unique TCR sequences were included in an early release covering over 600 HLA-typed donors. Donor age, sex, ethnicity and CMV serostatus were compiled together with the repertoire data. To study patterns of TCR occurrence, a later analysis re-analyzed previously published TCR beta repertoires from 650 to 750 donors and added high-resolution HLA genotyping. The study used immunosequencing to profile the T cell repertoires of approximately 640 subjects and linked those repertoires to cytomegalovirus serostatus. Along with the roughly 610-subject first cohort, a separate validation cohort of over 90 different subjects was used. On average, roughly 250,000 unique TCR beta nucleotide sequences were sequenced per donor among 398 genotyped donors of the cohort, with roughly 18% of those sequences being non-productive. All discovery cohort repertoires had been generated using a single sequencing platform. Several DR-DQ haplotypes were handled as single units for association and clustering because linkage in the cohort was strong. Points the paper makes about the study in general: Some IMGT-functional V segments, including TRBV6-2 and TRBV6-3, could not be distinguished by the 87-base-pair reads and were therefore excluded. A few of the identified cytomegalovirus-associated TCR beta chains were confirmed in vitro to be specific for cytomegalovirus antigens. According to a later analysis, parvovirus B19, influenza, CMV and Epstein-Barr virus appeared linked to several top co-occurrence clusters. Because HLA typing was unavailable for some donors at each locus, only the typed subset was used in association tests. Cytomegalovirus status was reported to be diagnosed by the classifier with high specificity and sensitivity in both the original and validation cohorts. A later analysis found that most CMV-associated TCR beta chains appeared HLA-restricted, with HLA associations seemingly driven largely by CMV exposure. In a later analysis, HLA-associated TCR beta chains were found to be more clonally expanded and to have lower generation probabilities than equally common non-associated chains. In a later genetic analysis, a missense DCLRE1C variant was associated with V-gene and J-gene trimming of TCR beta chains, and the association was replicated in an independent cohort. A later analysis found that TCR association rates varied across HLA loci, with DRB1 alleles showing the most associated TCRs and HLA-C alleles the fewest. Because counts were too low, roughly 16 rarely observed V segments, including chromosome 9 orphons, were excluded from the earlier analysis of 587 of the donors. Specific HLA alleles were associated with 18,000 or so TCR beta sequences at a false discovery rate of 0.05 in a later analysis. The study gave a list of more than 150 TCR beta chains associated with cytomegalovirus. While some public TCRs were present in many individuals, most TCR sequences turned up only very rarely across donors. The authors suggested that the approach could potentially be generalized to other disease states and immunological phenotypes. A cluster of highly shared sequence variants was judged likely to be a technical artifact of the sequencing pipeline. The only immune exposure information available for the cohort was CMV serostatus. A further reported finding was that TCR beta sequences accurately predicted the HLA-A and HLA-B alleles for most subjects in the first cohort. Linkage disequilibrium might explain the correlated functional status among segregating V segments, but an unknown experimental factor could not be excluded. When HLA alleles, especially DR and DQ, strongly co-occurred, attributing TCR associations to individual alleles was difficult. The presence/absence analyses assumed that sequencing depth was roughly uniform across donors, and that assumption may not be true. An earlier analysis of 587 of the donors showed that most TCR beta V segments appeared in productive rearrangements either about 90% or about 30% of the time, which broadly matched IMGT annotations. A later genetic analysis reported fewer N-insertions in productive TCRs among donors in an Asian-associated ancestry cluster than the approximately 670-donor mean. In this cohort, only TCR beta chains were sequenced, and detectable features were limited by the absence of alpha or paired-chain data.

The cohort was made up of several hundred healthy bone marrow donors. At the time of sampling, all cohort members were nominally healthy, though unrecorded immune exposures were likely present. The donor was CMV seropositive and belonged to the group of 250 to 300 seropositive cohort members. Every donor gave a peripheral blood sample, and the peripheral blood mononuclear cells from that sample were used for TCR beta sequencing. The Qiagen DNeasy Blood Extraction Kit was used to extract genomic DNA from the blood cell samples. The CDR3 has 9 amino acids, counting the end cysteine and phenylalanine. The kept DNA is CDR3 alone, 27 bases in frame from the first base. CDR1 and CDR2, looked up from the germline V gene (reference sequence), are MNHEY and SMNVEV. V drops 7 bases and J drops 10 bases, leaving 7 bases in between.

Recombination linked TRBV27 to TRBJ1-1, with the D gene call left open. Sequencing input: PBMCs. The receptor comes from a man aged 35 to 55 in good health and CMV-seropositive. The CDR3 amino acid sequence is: CASMGGAFF. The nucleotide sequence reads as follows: TGTGCCAGCATGGGAGGAGCTTTCTTT.